In this sample, the clone carrying this TCR beta chain turned up a few times. Participant-given clinical history determined each cohort assignment. V was clipped by 1 base and J by 2 bases, with 3 bases between them. In germline, CDR1 is LGHDT, CDR2 YNNKEL (reference sequence). There are 12 residues in the CDR3. These data are taken from a study of blood T cell repertoires in COVID-19. Background on the study: Sources were T cells, B-cell-depleted T cells, or PBMCs; the material itself was cDNA or gDNA.

Repertoires were generated with immunoSEQ multiplex PCR, while TCRdb's copy carries only in-frame clones and drops some. This table has 200,000 to 250,000 clones, 80% appearing once. The sequencing input was PBMCs or T cells enriched from blood (not recorded which). The origin of this receptor is a man aged 30 to 45 with acute COVID-19. The rearrangement joins TRBV3-1 (or the pseudogene TRBV3-2) to TRBJ2-7; D call uncertain. DNA for the CDR3: TGTGCCAGCAGCCAAGTCACCTACGAGCAGTACTTC. Encoded protein: CASSQVTYEQYF.